This is a list of T cell receptor beta chains from one sample in a study of regulatory T cells in long-lasting Graves disease. TCRdb re-called the multiplex PCR reads with MiXCR, one entry per CDR3 protein. The sample consists of roughly 400,000 distinct CDR3 sequences, over 12% of them appearing once. The same sample was also studied in work on T cells in Graves' hyperthyroidism and ophthalmopathy.

Here the sequenced sample was peripheral blood mononuclear cells (PBMCs), taken at new diagnosis, from a patient treated with antithyroid drugs. The source is a woman aged 40 to 50 with Graves disease. The CDR3 runs from the conserved cysteine through the conserved F or W. A D gene is named only where the DNA matches it firmly. Not all rows give a size; the values are once, few, many and, for expanded clones, a class.

CASSLTGGVNTEAFF,TGTGCCAGCAGCCTAACGGGGGGTGTGAACACTGAAGCTTTCTTT,15,TRBV7-8,many,TRBJ1-1,-
CASSTTSSGSFDEQFF,TGTGCCAGCAGTACCACGTCTAGCGGGAGTTTCGATGAGCAGTTCTTC,16,TRBV12-3/TRBV12-4,many,TRBJ2-1,TRBD2
CASGGLAGVTEQYF,TGTGCCAGCGGGGGACTAGCGGGAGTTACCGAGCAGTACTTC,14,TRBV27,-,TRBJ2-7,TRBD2
CASSYSGDGQGGQETQYF,TGTGCCAGCAGTTACTCTGGGGACGGACAGGGGGGTCAAGAGACCCAGTACTTC,18,TRBV6-5,many,TRBJ2-5,TRBD1
CATQAISYEQYF,TGTGCGACCCAGGCCATCTCCTACGAGCAGTACTTC,12,TRBV7-9,-,TRBJ2-7,-
CSAPDTRTEAFF,TGCAGTGCACCGGACACGCGGACTGAAGCTTTCTTT,12,TRBV20-1,-,TRBJ1-1,-
CASSWRGSYEQYF,TGTGCCAGCAGTTGGAGGGGCTCCTACGAGCAGTACTTC,13,TRBV27,-,TRBJ2-7,-
CASSGGGPYNEQFF,TGTGCCAGCAGTGGAGGGGGGCCCTACAATGAGCAGTTCTTC,14,TRBV27,many,TRBJ2-1,-
CSASPTHQSYEQYF,TGCAGTGCTAGTCCGACCCATCAGTCCTACGAGCAGTACTTC,14,TRBV20-1,many,TRBJ2-7,-
CASSPELNTEAFF,TGTGCCAGCAGCCCGGAGCTGAACACTGAAGCTTTCTTT,13,TRBV2,many,TRBJ1-1,-
CASSRRGPQEAQHF,TGTGCCAGTAGTCGCAGGGGCCCCCAAGAGGCCCAGCATTTT,14,TRBV19,few,TRBJ1-5,-
CASSLANEKLFF,TGTGCCAGCAGCTTGGCTAATGAAAAACTGTTTTTT,12,TRBV5-4,many,TRBJ1-4,-
CASSQGLPYEQYF,TGTGCCAGCAGCCAAGGGTTACCCTACGAGCAGTACTTC,13,TRBV4-2,-,TRBJ2-7,-
CASSQGGSGHNEQFF,TGTGCCAGCAGCCAGGGAGGGTCCGGACACAATGAGCAGTTCTTC,15,TRBV11-2,many,TRBJ2-1,TRBD2
CSVPLGNTEAFF,TGCAGCGTCCCTTTAGGGAACACTGAAGCTTTCTTT,12,TRBV29-1,-,TRBJ1-1,-
CASSLGYRDNEQFF,TGTGCCAGCAGCTTAGGGTACAGGGACAATGAGCAGTTCTTC,14,TRBV11-3,many,TRBJ2-1,-
CASRQGTTNEAFF,TGTGCCAGCAGACAGGGAACAACTAATGAAGCTTTCTTT,13,TRBV28,many,TRBJ1-1,-
CASSESQGGWNEQFF,TGTGCCAGCAGTGAGTCTCAGGGGGGGTGGAATGAGCAGTTCTTC,15,TRBV2,many,TRBJ2-1,-
CASSLDLGGAKGYTF,TGTGCCAGCAGCTTAGACCTAGGGGGCGCCAAAGGCTACACCTTC,15,TRBV11-2,many,TRBJ1-2,TRBD1
CASSVKGGQNNEQFF,TGTGCCAGCAGTGTTAAGGGAGGACAGAACAATGAGCAGTTCTTC,15,TRBV2,many,TRBJ2-1,-
CASTSGTGSYEQYF,TGTGCCAGCACTTCCGGGACAGGGTCCTACGAGCAGTACTTC,14,TRBV6-2/TRBV6-3,few,TRBJ2-7,TRBD1
CSATNPGTSGTNEQFF,TGCAGTGCTACGAACCCCGGGACTAGCGGGACGAATGAGCAGTTCTTC,16,TRBV20-1,many,TRBJ2-1,TRBD2
CASSPSRDSQETQYF,TGTGCCAGCAGTCCCAGCAGGGACAGTCAAGAGACCCAGTACTTC,15,TRBV27,many,TRBJ2-5,TRBD1
CASSPEGTSGSGNIQYF,TGTGCCAGCAGCCCGGAAGGGACTAGCGGGAGCGGGAACATTCAGTACTTC,17,TRBV5-5,few,TRBJ2-4,TRBD2
CSVEGVREGYAEAFF,TGCAGCGTTGAGGGGGTCAGGGAAGGGTACGCTGAAGCTTTCTTT,15,TRBV29-1,few,TRBJ1-1,-
CASSPGTSGLEQYF,TGTGCCAGCAGCCCCGGAACTAGCGGCCTCGAGCAGTACTTC,14,TRBV7-8,many,TRBJ2-7,TRBD2
CATSRDFRTGVQPQHF,TGTGCCACCAGCAGAGATTTTAGGACAGGGGTTCAGCCCCAGCATTTT,16,TRBV15,few,TRBJ1-5,TRBD1
CSVEEVRTAEEQFF,TGCAGCGTTGAAGAGGTTAGGACAGCGGAAGAGCAGTTCTTC,14,TRBV29-1,few,TRBJ2-1,-
CASSLLGLGNEQFF,TGTGCCAGCAGTTTATTGGGGTTAGGGAATGAGCAGTTCTTC,14,TRBV28,many,TRBJ2-1,-
CASSEPNRGRGNQPQHF,TGTGCTAGCAGCGAACCGAACAGGGGGCGCGGCAATCAGCCCCAGCATTTT,17,TRBV7-7,many,TRBJ1-5,TRBD1
CASSERNTAETQYF,TGTGCCAGCAGTGAACGGAACACGGCAGAGACCCAGTACTTC,14,TRBV6-1,many,TRBJ2-5,-
CASSLLRGNQPQHF,TGTGCCAGCAGTTTGCTCCGGGGGAATCAGCCCCAGCATTTT,14,TRBV12-3/TRBV12-4,many,TRBJ1-5,-
CSARVLAGGPSSQFF,TGCAGTGCTAGAGTATTAGCGGGAGGGCCCTCGTCACAGTTCTTC,15,TRBV20-1,-,TRBJ2-1,TRBD2
CASIGRGFNEQFF,TGTGCCAGCATTGGTCGGGGCTTCAATGAGCAGTTCTTC,13,TRBV11-2,many,TRBJ2-1,-
CASSYTTEQYF,TGTGCCAGCAGTTACACTACGGAGCAGTACTTC,11,TRBV6-5,-,TRBJ2-7,-
CSGRTGSSGNTIYF,TGCAGCGGTCGGACAGGGAGCTCTGGAAACACCATATATTTT,14,TRBV29-1,few,TRBJ1-3,TRBD1
CASSGQSQNQPQHF,TGTGCCAGCAGTGGACAGAGCCAAAATCAGCCCCAGCATTTT,14,TRBV2,many,TRBJ1-5,-
CSAGPRAQETQYF,TGCAGTGCTGGGCCTAGAGCCCAAGAGACCCAGTACTTC,13,TRBV20-1,many,TRBJ2-5,-
CASSLMWTGGVSTGELFF,TGTGCCAGCAGTTTAATGTGGACAGGGGGCGTTAGCACCGGGGAGCTGTTTTTT,18,TRBV27,many,TRBJ2-2,TRBD1
CATSDLRTSGSPDTQYF,TGTGCCACCAGTGATCTTCGGACTAGCGGGAGCCCAGATACGCAGTATTTT,17,TRBV24-1,-,TRBJ2-3,TRBD2
CASSPAETQYF,TGTGCCAGCAGCCCTGCAGAGACCCAGTACTTC,11,TRBV7-2,many,TRBJ2-5,-
CASSYLDYEQYF,TGTGCCAGCAGTTACCTGGATTACGAGCAGTACTTC,12,TRBV6-5,-,TRBJ2-7,-
CASRPGHGGASANEKLFF,TGTGCCAGCAGACCCGGTCATGGGGGGGCCTCGGCTAATGAAAAACTGTTTTTT,18,TRBV11-2,many,TRBJ1-4,-
CASSYSRQGSGEAFF,TGTGCCAGCAGTTACTCCCGACAGGGAAGCGGTGAAGCTTTCTTT,15,TRBV6-8,many,TRBJ1-1,TRBD1
CASSPRSGDRASSGANVLTF,TGTGCCAGCAGCCCGAGGAGCGGGGACAGGGCTTCCTCTGGGGCCAACGTCCTGACTTTC,20,TRBV7-9,many,TRBJ2-6,TRBD1
CAISGEDNEQFF,TGTGCCATCAGTGGGGAGGATAATGAGCAGTTCTTC,12,TRBV10-3,-,TRBJ2-1,-
CSAQRDYEQYF,TGCAGTGCTCAACGGGACTACGAGCAGTACTTC,11,TRBV20-1,few,TRBJ2-7,-
CASSQDFGITDTQYF,TGCGCCAGCAGCCAAGATTTTGGCATCACAGATACGCAGTATTTT,15,TRBV4-3,-,TRBJ2-3,-
CAISESRGLLVNEQFF,TGTGCCATCAGTGAGTCACGGGGGCTACTGGTCAATGAGCAGTTCTTC,16,TRBV10-3,few,TRBJ2-1,-
CASSSMDLNEQFF,TGTGCCAGCAGCTCGATGGACCTTAATGAGCAGTTCTTC,13,TRBV5-6,-,TRBJ2-1,-
CASSDPRTGKNTGELFF,TGTGCCAGCAGTGACCCCCGGACAGGCAAGAACACCGGGGAGCTGTTTTTT,17,TRBV2,many,TRBJ2-2,TRBD1
CASSWGQGYGYTF,TGTGCCAGCAGCTGGGGACAGGGCTATGGCTACACCTTC,13,TRBV7-8,few,TRBJ1-2,TRBD1
CAISEKGPYYGYTF,TGTGCCATCAGTGAGAAAGGGCCCTACTATGGCTACACCTTC,14,TRBV10-3,few,TRBJ1-2,-
CASSPGQASTDTQYF,TGTGCCAGTAGTCCGGGACAGGCTAGCACAGATACGCAGTATTTT,15,TRBV19,-,TRBJ2-3,TRBD1
CASRKGLAGSYEQYF,TGTGCCAGCAGGAAAGGACTAGCGGGCTCCTACGAGCAGTACTTC,15,TRBV28,many,TRBJ2-7,TRBD2
CASSAKASSYNEQFF,TGTGCCAGCAGCGCCAAGGCGAGCTCCTACAATGAGCAGTTCTTC,15,TRBV7-2,many,TRBJ2-1,-
CASRSGTSGSNEQFF,TGTGCCAGCAGATCCGGGACTAGCGGGAGCAATGAGCAGTTCTTC,15,TRBV5-6,many,TRBJ2-1,TRBD2